These 13 T cell receptor beta chains share one sample of origin, sequenced in a study of identical twins. One entry per CDR3 protein, called by TCRdb with MiXCR from the 5' RACE reads. Of about 240,000 distinct CDR3 sequences in the sample, about 10% were seen once. The sample taken for sequencing was memory T cells sorted from blood. The receptors here all came from a man aged 50-60 years in good health.

The chain carries TRBV11-2 and TRBJ2-3; 14 positions match TRBD2. The length of the CDR3 is 14 residues. Trimming at V came to 5 bases and at J to 7 bases, leaving 2 bases not matched to a gene. The germline V gene has CDR1 SGHAT and CDR2 FQNNGV. The DNA for the CDR3 is TGTGCCAGCAGCGGACTAGCGGGAGGAAATACGCAGTATTTT. Protein: CASSGLAGGNTQYF.

This clonotype was counted a few times. V usage is TRBV12-5 and J usage is TRBJ2-2; D is unresolved. The germline V gene has CDR1 LGHNT and CDR2 FRNRAP. The CDR3 spans 16 residues. V was trimmed by 5 bases and J by 0 bases, leaving 13 bases between them. The CDR3 nucleotides are TGTGCTAGTGGTATGGGCTACAGCGCGAACACCGGGGAGCTGTTTTTT. Translated, it gives CASGMGYSANTGELFF.

This clonotype was detected many times. The V gene is TRBV7-9, the J gene TRBJ2-1, with unresolved D. CDR1 and CDR2 (germline): SEHNR, FQNEAQ (reference sequence). The CDR3 runs to 13 residues. V was shortened by 8 bases and J by 3 bases, with 11 bases between the two germline ends. DNA of the CDR3: TGTGCCAGCTCGAACAGCCTCTACAATGAGCAGTTCTTC. The encoded protein is CASSNSLYNEQFF. The variable domain in full, with the rest retrieved from reference TRBV7-9 and TRBJ2-1, is DTGVSQNPRHKITKRGQNVTFRCDPISEHNRLYWYRQTLGQGPEFLTYFQNEAQLEKSRLLSDRFSAERPKGSFSTLEIQRTEQGDSAMYLCASSNSLYNEQFFGPGTRLTVL.

In its sample, this clonotype was seen many times. The V and J genes are TRBV4-2 and TRBJ1-6; D ambiguous. The germline V gene has CDR1 LGHNA and CDR2 YNFKEQ. Trimming pared 1 base from V and 10 bases from J, leaving 14 bases between. This CDR3 is built from 15 residues. Written as DNA, the CDR3 is TGTGCCAGCAGCCAAGTTAAGGGTACCAGGTCACCCCTCCACTTT. Translation gives CASSQVKGTRSPLHF.

The V and J genes are TRBV20-1 and TRBJ2-7, with 8 bases aligning to TRBD1. CDR3 length: 13 residues. The trim removed 6 bases at V and 5 bases at J, leaving 9 bases unmatched. Germline V gene lookup returns CDR1 DFQATT and CDR2 SNEGSKA (reference sequence). This CDR3 reads CSAGRDRSDEQYF. The CDR3 DNA reads as TGCAGTGCCGGCCGGGACAGGAGCGACGAGCAGTACTTC.

In its sample, this clonotype was seen many times. V is TRBV4-2 and J is TRBJ2-3, with 7 bases matching TRBD1. Germline trimming cut 6 bases from V and 5 bases from J; bases unmatched to any gene: 8. The germline V gene has CDR1 LGHNA and CDR2 YNFKEQ. The CDR3 has 14 amino acids. The CDR3 DNA sequence: TGTGCCAGCAGGCACGGGACAGATGGAGATACGCAGTATTTT. Translation gives CASRHGTDGDTQYF.

This clonotype was recorded a few times. The chain is built from TRBV5-1 and TRBJ2-2; 10 nucleotides align to TRBD1. The V gene end was trimmed by 6 bases and the J gene end by 5 bases; junction bases not matched to a gene: 13. The germline V gene encodes CDR1 SGHRS and CDR2 YFSETQ. The CDR3 contains 17 residues. The CDR3 nucleotides read TGCGCCAGCAAGAGTAGCGGGACAGGGGCTAATACCGGGGAGCTGTTTTTT. Its protein is CASKSSGTGANTGELFF. Drawing the rest from reference TRBV5-1 and TRBJ2-2, the complete variable domain is KAGVTQTPRYLIKTRGQQVTLSCSPISGHRSVSWYQQTPGQGLQFLFEYFSETQRNKGNFPGRFSGRQFSNSRSEMNVSTLELGDSALYLCASKSSGTGANTGELFFGEGSRLTVL.

This clonotype has ten or more counts. The junction and the germline gene differ at one end; a read error may be behind it. This chain uses TRBV20-1 with TRBJ2-5, with D tentatively TRBD2 (5 bases). The CDR3 runs to 13 residues. Germline CDR1 reads DFQATT; CDR2 reads SNEGSKA (reference sequence). CDR3 nucleotides: TGCAGTGTTAGACGGAGGACTCTGGAGACCCAGTACTTC. This sequence encodes CSVRRRTLETQYF.

As for this clonotype: Just one base apart from a much larger clone, this may be a read error. CDR3 region: CSGTPAGTDTQYF. For the CDR3, the DNA is TGCAGCGGGACACCCGCGGGCACAGATACGCAGTATTTT. This chain links TRBV29-1 with TRBJ2-3; perhaps TRBD1 as D (5 bases). Germline V gene sequence: CDR1 SQVTM, CDR2 ANQGSEA. The CDR3 is 13 residues long. Trimming took 7 bases from V and 1 from J, leaving 12 bases between them.

This chain connects TRBV4-3 to TRBJ1-1; D perhaps matches TRBD1 (5 bases). The CDR3 is 14 amino acids. Trimming removed 0 bases from V and 7 bases from J, with 12 bases in between. Per germline, CDR1 LGHNA and CDR2 YSLEER. This chain's CDR3 is CASSQDSRGVEAFF. The CDR3 bases are TGCGCCAGCAGCCAAGATTCGAGAGGGGTTGAAGCTTTCTTT.

This clonotype was seen many times. The chain is built from TRBV5-1 and TRBJ2-2, with unresolved D. This CDR3 contains 12 residues. CDR1 SGHRS and CDR2 YFSETQ come from the germline V gene. Trimming took off 0 bases at V and 6 bases at J, with 3 bases between the two ends. Written as DNA, the CDR3 is TGCGCCAGCAGCTTGGTGTCCGGGGAGCTGTTTTTT. Encoded protein: CASSLVSGELFF.

Comments on this clonotype: A much bigger clone sits one base away, suggesting this may be a read error. The rearrangement links TRBV11-2 to TRBJ1-1; D is ambiguous. Germline V gives CDR1 SGHAT, CDR2 FQNNGV. The CDR3 contains 13 residues. The V end lost 2 bases, the J end lost 2 bases, and 6 bases lay between the germline ends. CDR3 bases: TGTGCCAGCAGCTTATGGCAAAACACTGAAGCTTTCTTT. Translation: CASSLWQNTEAFF.

This clonotype came up many times. This chain uses TRBV29-1 with TRBJ1-2; unclear D gene. The ends were cut back, 7 bases at V and 2 bases at J, with 8 bases in the middle. Per the germline V gene, CDR1 is SQVTM and CDR2 is ANQGSEA. The CDR3 is made up of 11 amino acids. CDR3 protein: CSARQNYGYTF. The DNA of the CDR3 is TGCAGCGCCAGGCAAAACTATGGCTACACCTTC. Looking up the rest from reference TRBV29-1 and TRBJ1-2 gives the full variable domain: SAVISQKPSRDICQRGTSLTIQCQVDSQVTMMFWYRQQPGQSLTLIATANQGSEATYESGFVIDKFPISRPNLTFSTLTVSNMSPEDSSIYLCSARQNYGYTFGSGTRLTVV.